Given below is one TCR beta chain in context. Its antigen is unidentified. This sample was taken from a study of cytomegalovirus exposure and HLA in healthy donors. Study details: A later analysis reported the same platform for the roughly 120 validation repertoires and the 666 first-cohort repertoires.

The V end lost 7 bases, the J end lost 1 base, and 20 bases lay between the germline ends. The CDR3 is 16 residues long. Germline CDR1 and CDR2: SQVTM and ANQGSEA. TCRdb's copy holds only in-frame clones and misses some; the assay was immunoSEQ multiplex PCR. The repertoire holds approximately 190,000 clones, 70% to 85% seen once, with 13% in the top ten. Findings and caveats of the study: Cytomegalovirus association was assigned to approximately 160 TCR beta chains.

The receptor was isolated from a woman in her 30s in good health and CMV-seropositive. The gene calls are TRBV29-1 and TRBJ2-4; TRBD2 might be the D (5 bases). Sequencing was carried out using PBMCs. The CDR3: CSAVTYSRGAKNIQYF. CDR3 nucleotides: TGCAGCGCCGTGACATATAGTCGCGGGGCCAAAAACATTCAGTACTTC.